These T cell receptor beta chains were read from a single sample in a study of radiotherapy plus CTLA-4 blockade in lung cancer. Repertoires were generated with immunoSEQ multiplex PCR, while TCRdb's copy carries only in-frame clones and drops some. The data show tens of thousands of clones, approximately 84% seen once. The material was peripheral blood, obtained from a patient treated with radiotherapy plus ipilimumab. These receptors were taken from a human donor with non-small cell lung cancer whose response to radiotherapy plus ipilimumab could not be evaluated. The CDR3 runs from the conserved cysteine through the conserved F or W.

v_call	j_call	cdr3_aa
TRBV6-5	TRBJ2-7	CASSYLGESYEQYF
TRBV5-8	TRBJ2-2	CASSGTSGPYGELFF
TRBV19	TRBJ2-3	CASSMGGQITDTQYF
TRBV4-1	TRBJ1-2	CASSQPLQALRYTF
TRBV9	TRBJ2-1	CASSAWTSGTHEQFF
TRBV28	TRBJ1-4	CASRRPPNEKLFF
TRBV6-4	TRBJ2-6	CANDTQAGLSGANVLTF
TRBV19	TRBJ2-3	CASSIIGDTQYF
TRBV7-2	TRBJ1-2	CASSVSGTGGNYGYTF
TRBV27	TRBJ1-1	CASSLSGGPGTEAFF
TRBV28	TRBJ2-3	CASRPGLAGWDTQYF
TRBV4-2	TRBJ2-1	CASSQPGLAGPDEQFF
TRBV6-5	TRBJ1-2	CASSYNPGYYGYTF
TRBV7-2	TRBJ1-6	CASSTLTGGYNSPLHF
TRBV15	TRBJ2-5	CATRAWDRRTQYF
TRBV18	TRBJ1-5	CASSLTTDSNQPQHF
TRBV7-8	TRBJ2-1	CASSFGGRAGNEQFF
TRBV29-1	TRBJ1-1	CSVTGLDTEAFF
TRBV7-2	TRBJ2-1	CASSLGGGPDEQFF
TRBV27	TRBJ1-2	CASSITGGYYGYTF
TRBV5-1	TRBJ2-4	CASSPSPSGGAKNIQYF
TRBV29-1	TRBJ2-7	CSVEDSGSGTYEQYF
TRBV5-1	TRBJ1-4	CASSFGQATNEKLFF
TRBV7-2	TRBJ2-3	CASAPNRETDTQYF
TRBV7-2	TRBJ1-3	CASSSVGNTIYF
TRBV4-3	TRBJ1-1	CASSQVSQGYTEAFF
TRBV6-1	TRBJ2-1	CASATGLNEQFF
TRBV14	TRBJ2-7	CASSSLPGQGAYEQYF
TRBV7-8	TRBJ1-1	CASSLGGRVTEAFF
TRBV4-1	TRBJ1-5	CASSQVHRGIDQPQHF
TRBV28	TRBJ1-2	CASTITANYGYTF
TRBV19	TRBJ2-3	CASSIVIGAGGADTQYF
TRBV9	TRBJ1-2	CASSAGGSQRYGYTF
TRBV19	TRBJ1-5	CASSANRGLLGSNQPQHF
TRBV28	TRBJ1-5	CASSSRDTLYHQPQHF
TRBV6-6	-	CASSYQPLGGEQYF
TRBV11-2	TRBJ2-1	CASSLRRTGNEQFF
TRBV7-9	TRBJ2-7	CASSLVGQFYEQYF
TRBV11-1	TRBJ2-7	CASTKKGFNYEQYF
TRBV9	TRBJ1-2	CASSDNRGVNYGYTF
TRBV18	TRBJ2-2	CASSPRMTANTGELFF
TRBV5-4	TRBJ2-1	CASSPRTSGRGHEQFF
TRBV19	TRBJ1-5	CASSILGQLSNQPQHF
TRBV7-3	TRBJ2-1	CASARGGNNEQFF
TRBV14	TRBJ2-7	CASSYTTGGWEQYF
TRBV2	TRBJ2-3	CASSWSPSGGITDTQYF
TRBV9	TRBJ2-7	CASSLSVVHEQYF
TRBV12-5	TRBJ2-1	CASGLAQRGEQFF